One and the same sample provided the 2 T cell receptor beta chains below, sequenced in a study of identical twins. MiXCR, run by TCRdb on the 5' RACE reads, gives a single entry per CDR3 protein. The table includes 1.5 million to 2 million distinct CDR3 sequences, 32% detected once. The specimen sequenced was cord blood. Source of these receptors: a newborn girl in good health.

The J gene is TRBJ1-1, the V gene TRBV5-1; D may be TRBD1 (5 bases). CDR3 length: 15 amino acids. The V gene lost 3 bases and the J gene lost 5 bases, with 17 bases spanning the gap. CDR1 SGHRS and CDR2 YFSETQ come from the germline V gene. CDR3 sequence: CASSSNRGLGTEAFF. CDR3 bases: TGCGCCAGCAGCTCCAACCGGGGCCTGGGGACTGAAGCTTTCTTT. The whole variable domain, remainder taken from reference TRBV5-1 and TRBJ1-1, is KAGVTQTPRYLIKTRGQQVTLSCSPISGHRSVSWYQQTPGQGLQFLFEYFSETQRNKGNFPGRFSGRQFSNSRSEMNVSTLELGDSALYLCASSSNRGLGTEAFFGQGTRLTVV.

The rearrangement links TRBV5-1 to TRBJ2-7; 7 bases fit TRBD2. CDR3 size: 15 residues. The junction had 5 bases not matched to a gene; V was cut back by 0 bases and J by 2 bases. From germline, CDR1 is SGHRS and CDR2 YFSETQ. The CDR3 DNA reads as TGCGCCAGCAGCTTGGCCCGGGGGGTTCCCTACGAGCAGTACTTC. It codes for CASSLARGVPYEQYF.